This T cell receptor beta chain appears in the sequencing data of a study of blood T cell repertoires in COVID-19. Study summary: Sites across the United States, Italy and Spain contributed samples from acute and convalescent COVID-19. Sources were T cells, B-cell-depleted T cells, or PBMCs; the material itself was cDNA or gDNA.

Clones were read by immunoSEQ multiplex PCR, and TCRdb kept only the in-frame ones, dropping some. The data hold roughly 200,000 clones, with about 78% observed a single time. With 2 bases removed from V and 4 bases from J, the gap between germline ends came to 16 bases. CDR3 length equals 16 residues. The germline V gene encodes CDR1 SGHRS and CDR2 YFSETQ. The receptor's source is a woman aged 70-85 years with acute or convalescent COVID-19. J is TRBJ1-3 and V is TRBV5-1, with a tentative D call TRBD1 (5 bases). Source material: peripheral blood. CDR3 amino acids: CASSLETASRGNTIYF. DNA of the CDR3: TGCGCCAGCAGCTTAGAGACAGCGAGCAGAGGAAACACCATATATTTT.